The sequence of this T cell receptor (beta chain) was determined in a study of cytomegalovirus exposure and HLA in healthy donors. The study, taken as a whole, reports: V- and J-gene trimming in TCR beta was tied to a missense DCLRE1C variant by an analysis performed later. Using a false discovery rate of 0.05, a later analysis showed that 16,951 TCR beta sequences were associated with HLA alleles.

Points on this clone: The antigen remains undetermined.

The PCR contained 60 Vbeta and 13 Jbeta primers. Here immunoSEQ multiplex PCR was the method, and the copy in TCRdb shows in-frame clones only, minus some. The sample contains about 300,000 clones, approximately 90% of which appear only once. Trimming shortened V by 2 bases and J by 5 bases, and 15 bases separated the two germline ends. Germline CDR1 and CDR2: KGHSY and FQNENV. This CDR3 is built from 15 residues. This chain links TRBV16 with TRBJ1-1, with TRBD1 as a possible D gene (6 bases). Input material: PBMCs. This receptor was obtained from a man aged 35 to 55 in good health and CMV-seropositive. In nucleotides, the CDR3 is TGTGCCAGCAGCCAACCCAAGACAGGCCGGACTGAAGCTTTCTTT. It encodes CASSQPKTGRTEAFF.